The next 22 T cell receptor beta chains were all read from a single sample in a study of OX40 agonist ivuxolimab in advanced cancers. Method: immunoSEQ multiplex PCR; TCRdb's copy keeps in-frame clones and lacks some. Of under 30,000 clones listed, about 70% are singletons. The sequencing used CD4+ or CD8+ T cells sorted from blood, collected in a trial of the OX40 agonist ivuxolimab. These receptors were collected from an adult with an advanced solid tumor such as melanoma, head and neck, liver or kidney cancer.

V gene TRBV29-1 combines with J gene TRBJ2-1; the D is unclear. The germline V gene encodes CDR1 SQVTM and CDR2 ANQGSEA. V dropped 3 bases and J dropped 7 bases, with 4 bases sitting between them. The CDR3 runs to 10 residues. In nucleotides, the CDR3 is TGCAGCGTTGAGGCAAATGAGCAGTTCTTC. Encoded protein: CSVEANEQFF.

Only one count was recorded for this clone. This chain connects TRBV6-6 to TRBJ2-7, with D perhaps matching TRBD1 (6 bases). With 5 bases removed from V and 0 bases from J, the gap between germline ends came to 8 bases. Germline V gene lookup returns CDR1 MNHNY and CDR2 SVGAGI (reference sequence). The CDR3 runs 13 residues. The CDR3 sequence: CASSTGFSYEQYF. DNA of the CDR3: TGTGCCAGCAGTACAGGGTTCTCCTACGAGCAGTACTTC.

The chain carries TRBV7-9 and TRBJ2-3, with 9 bases that match TRBD1. This CDR3 has 16 residues. From germline, CDR1 is SEHNR and CDR2 FQNEAQ (reference sequence). V lost 0 bases, J lost 2 bases, and 3 bases stayed unmatched. The CDR3 sequence is CASSLAGTGTTDTQYF. CDR3 DNA: TGTGCCAGCAGCTTAGCGGGGACAGGGACCACAGATACGCAGTATTTT.

This clone was found a few times. The rearrangement links TRBV19 to TRBJ2-7; D might be TRBD1 (5 bases). The germline CDR1 and CDR2 sequences are LNHDA and SQIVND (reference sequence). This CDR3 has 15 residues. V lost 1 base to trimming and J lost 6 bases, with 16 bases between them. CDR3: CASSIVVQGSAEQYF. The CDR3 DNA sequence: TGTGCCAGTAGTATAGTAGTGCAGGGTTCGGCCGAGCAGTACTTC.

The V and J genes are TRBV13 and TRBJ1-3; TRBD1 agrees at 9 bases. V dropped 6 bases and J dropped 4; count of bases not matched to a gene: 7. The CDR3 has 15 residues. Germline CDR1 and CDR2: PRHDT and FYEKMQ (reference sequence). The CDR3 loop is CASRPRGTGGNTIYF. For the CDR3, the DNA is TGTGCCAGCAGACCTCGAGGGACAGGGGGAAACACCATATATTTT.

This rearrangement joins TRBV7-5 to TRBJ2-7. TRBV7-5 is a recognized pseudogene. The CDR3 contains 12 residues. In DNA form, the CDR3 reads TGTGCCAGCAGCTTGGGGGCCTACGAGCAGTACTTC. This sequence encodes CASSLGAYEQYF.

The V and J genes are TRBV2 and TRBJ2-7, with 14 nucleotides matching TRBD2. V lost 5 bases and J lost 2; bases outside the gene matches: 8. This CDR3 spans 17 amino acids. The germline V gene has CDR1 SNHLY and CDR2 FYNNEI. DNA of the CDR3: TGTGCCAGCAGTTACTCGGGACTAGCGGGGGAACCCTACGAGCAGTACTTC. Encoded protein: CASSYSGLAGEPYEQYF.

This chain links TRBV11-2 with TRBJ1-3; D is unclear. Germline V gene data show CDR1 as SGHAT and CDR2 as FQNNGV. Trimming took 5 bases from V and 0 from J, leaving 14 bases between them. The CDR3 loop spans 16 amino acids. The CDR3 sequence: CASSPTDGFSGNTIYF. CDR3 nucleotide sequence: TGTGCCAGCAGCCCCACGGACGGATTCTCTGGAAACACCATATATTTT.

This sequence joins TRBV27 and TRBJ2-7, with D perhaps matching TRBD1 (5 bases). The CDR3 is 12 residues long. CDR1 and CDR2 from the germline V gene are MNHEY and SMNVEV (reference sequence). Trimming shortened V by 2 bases and J by 3 bases, and 5 bases separated the two germline ends. CDR3 residues: CASSLQGYEQYF. CDR3 bases: TGTGCCAGCAGTTTACAGGGCTACGAGCAGTACTTC.

Only a few counts were recorded for this clone. This rearrangement joins TRBV10-2 to TRBJ2-3, with TRBD2 matching over 7 bases. The ends lost 8 bases at V and 3 bases at J; junction bases unmatched: 8. Germline CDR1 is WSHSY and CDR2 is SAAADI. The CDR3 extends over 14 amino acids. The CDR3 DNA sequence: TGCGCCAGCCGGGGGGTAGCCCGGACAGATACGCAGTATTTT. Translating gives CASRGVARTDTQYF.

This clone was counted a few times. The chain links TRBV7-6 to TRBJ2-1, with TRBD1 identical over 7 bases. V lost 5 bases and J lost 6; bases outside the gene matches: 4. Per the germline V gene, CDR1 is SGHVS and CDR2 is FNYEAQ. The CDR3 runs 13 residues. CDR3 sequence (DNA): TGTGCCAGCAGCCTGGGACAGTTCAATGAGCAGTTCTTC. This codes for CASSLGQFNEQFF.

The chain joins TRBV6-1 to TRBJ2-5, with TRBD1 as a possible D gene (6 bases). Germline lookup yields CDR1 MNHNS and CDR2 SASEGT. V shed 7 bases and J shed 5 bases, with 11 bases lying between them. The CDR3 runs 12 residues. This CDR3 is CASKGVWETQYF. The DNA of the CDR3 is TGTGCCAGCAAGGGGGTCTGGGAGACCCAGTACTTC.

The chain joins TRBV28 to TRBJ2-3; TRBD2 agrees at 10 bases. After removal of 3 bases from V and 5 bases from J, the junction contained 5 bases not matched to a gene. Looked up from germline, CDR1 is MDHEN and CDR2 is SYDVKM. This CDR3 comprises 15 residues. For the CDR3, the DNA is TGTGCCAGCAGTTTTACAGCGGGGGGGTTAGATACGCAGTATTTT. Translating it yields CASSFTAGGLDTQYF.

This clone occurred once. V and J are TRBV5-5 and TRBJ1-2, with D tentatively TRBD1 (5 bases). Germline CDR1 and CDR2: SGHKS and YYEKEE (reference sequence). The CDR3 has 15 amino acids. V dropped 4 bases and J dropped 0 bases, with 13 bases sitting between them. The CDR3 protein is CASSRGLGANYGYTF. DNA of the CDR3: TGTGCCAGCAGCCGGGGGTTAGGAGCTAACTATGGCTACACCTTC.

This chain joins TRBV10-3 and TRBJ2-3; D may be TRBD1 or TRBD2 (6 bases each). Germline V gene sequence: CDR1 ENHRY, CDR2 SYGVKD. V lost 2 bases to trimming and J lost 2 bases, with 32 bases between them. This CDR3 region has 22 residues. DNA for the CDR3: TGTGCCATCAGTGAGCCACTTTTGGGGGGCACCGGACTGGCTACGTACACAGATACGCAGTATTTT. It specifies CAISEPLLGGTGLATYTDTQYF.

This clone appeared a few times. The CDR3 DNA reads TGTGCCAGCCTGGGCGCGCATGGCTACACCTTC. It translates to CASLGAHGYTF. This chain uses TRBV6-5 with TRBJ1-2, with no clear D. The CDR3 extends over 11 amino acids. V was pared by 8 bases and J by 6 bases, with 10 bases between. The V gene's germline CDR1 is MNHEY and CDR2 SVGAGI.

The genes are TRBV7-9 and TRBJ1-6; D not resolved. In germline, CDR1 is SEHNR, CDR2 FQNEAQ (reference sequence). The CDR3 totals 12 residues. Deletions cut 5 bases from V and 10 bases from J, with 9 bases between. CDR3 DNA sequence: TGTGCCAGCAGCCCAATGGGATCACCCCTCCACTTT. Protein sequence: CASSPMGSPLHF.

This chain joins TRBV4-2 and TRBJ2-7, with a weak D call TRBD1 (5 bases). CDR3 length: 18 residues. Germline assignment: CDR1 LGHNA and CDR2 YNFKEQ. Trimming removed 2 bases from V and 4 bases from J, with 24 bases in between. The CDR3 loop is CASSQNGPTMGRAYEQYF. The CDR3 nucleotides are TGTGCCAGCAGCCAAAACGGGCCCACTATGGGCAGGGCGTACGAGCAGTACTTC.

The chain uses TRBV2 and TRBJ2-5; 13 bases are shared with TRBD2. Germline loops: CDR1 SNHLY, CDR2 FYNNEI. The trim removed 10 bases at V and 5 bases at J, leaving 4 bases unmatched. CDR3 length: 13 residues. The CDR3 reads CAKGLAGAETQYF. The CDR3 region has the DNA TGTGCCAAAGGACTAGCGGGGGCCGAGACCCAGTACTTC.

The V and J genes are TRBV6-5 and TRBJ2-5; 8 bases agree with TRBD2. The CDR3 is 15 amino acids. The germline CDR1 and CDR2 sequences are MNHEY and SVGAGI. V was clipped by 8 bases and J by 4 bases; unmatched bases: 12. The CDR3, as DNA: TGTGCCAGCTTCGGGGGGGGCTGGCGGAGAGAGACCCAGTACTTC. As protein: CASFGGGWRRETQYF.

This chain joins TRBV16 and TRBJ2-7, with D unclear. Germline V lookup: CDR1 KGHSY, CDR2 FQNENV. The CDR3 sequence is 13 residues long. V lost 1 base and J 5 bases, leaving 9 bases between the germline ends. The CDR3 bases are TGTGCCAGCAGCCAATTCCAGGCGCACGAGCAGTACTTC. Amino acids: CASSQFQAHEQYF.

J is TRBJ2-7 and V is TRBV7-8, with 8 bases lining up with TRBD2. Losses at the gene ends were 5 bases for V and 4 bases for J; bases not matched to a gene: 7. The CDR3 covers 14 residues. Per the germline V gene, CDR1 is SGHVS and CDR2 is FQNEAQ. CDR3 sequence reads: CASSLGGLDYEQYF. In DNA form, the CDR3 reads TGTGCCAGCAGCCTGGGGGGACTAGATTACGAGCAGTACTTC. Supplemented by reference TRBV7-8 and TRBJ2-7, the full variable domain reads GAGVSQSPRYKVAKRGQDVALRCDPISGHVSLFWYQQALGQGPEFLTYFQNEAQLDKSGLPSDRFFAERPEGSVSTLKIQRTQQEDSAVYLCASSLGGLDYEQYFGPGTRLTVT.